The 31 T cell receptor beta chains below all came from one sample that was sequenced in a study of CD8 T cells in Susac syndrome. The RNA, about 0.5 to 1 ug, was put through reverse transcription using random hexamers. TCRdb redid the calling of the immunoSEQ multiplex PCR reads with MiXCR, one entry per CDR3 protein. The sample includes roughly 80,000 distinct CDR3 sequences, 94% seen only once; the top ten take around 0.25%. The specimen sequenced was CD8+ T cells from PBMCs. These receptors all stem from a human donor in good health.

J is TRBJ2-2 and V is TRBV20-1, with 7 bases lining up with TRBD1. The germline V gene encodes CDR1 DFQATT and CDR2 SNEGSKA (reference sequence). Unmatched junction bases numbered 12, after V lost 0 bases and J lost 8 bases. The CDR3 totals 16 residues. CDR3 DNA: TGCAGTGCTAGAGATTACAGGGGACCCGATTTAGGGGAGCTGTTTTTT. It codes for CSARDYRGPDLGELFF.

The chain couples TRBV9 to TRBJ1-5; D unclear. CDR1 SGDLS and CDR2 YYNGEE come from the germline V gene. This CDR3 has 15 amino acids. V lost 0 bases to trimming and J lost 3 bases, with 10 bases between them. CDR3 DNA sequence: TGTGCCAGCAGCGTAGGGGCCCTCTTCAATCAGCCCCAGCATTTT. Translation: CASSVGALFNQPQHF.

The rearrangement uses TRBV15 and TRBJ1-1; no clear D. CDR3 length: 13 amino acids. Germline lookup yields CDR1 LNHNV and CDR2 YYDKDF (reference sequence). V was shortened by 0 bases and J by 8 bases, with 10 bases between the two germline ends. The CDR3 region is CATSRDLLAEAFF. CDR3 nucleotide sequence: TGTGCCACCAGCAGAGATCTATTGGCAGAAGCTTTCTTT. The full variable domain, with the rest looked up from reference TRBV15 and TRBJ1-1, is DAMVIQNPRYQVTQFGKPVTLSCSQTLNHNVMYWYQQKSSQAPKLLFHYYDKDFNNEADTPDNFQSRRPNTSFCFLDIRSPGLGDTAMYLCATSRDLLAEAFFGQGTRLTVV.

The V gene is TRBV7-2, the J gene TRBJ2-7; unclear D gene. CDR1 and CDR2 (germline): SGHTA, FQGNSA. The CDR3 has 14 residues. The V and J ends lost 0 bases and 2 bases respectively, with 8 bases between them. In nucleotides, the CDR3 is TGTGCCAGCAGCTTAGCGGTTGGTGCCTACGAGCAGTACTTC. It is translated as CASSLAVGAYEQYF.

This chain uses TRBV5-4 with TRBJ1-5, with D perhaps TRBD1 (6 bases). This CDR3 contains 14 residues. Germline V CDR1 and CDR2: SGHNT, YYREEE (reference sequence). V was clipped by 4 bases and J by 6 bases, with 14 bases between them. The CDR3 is CASSNLKTGQPQHF. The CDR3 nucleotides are TGTGCCAGCAGCAACCTAAAGACAGGTCAGCCCCAGCATTTT.

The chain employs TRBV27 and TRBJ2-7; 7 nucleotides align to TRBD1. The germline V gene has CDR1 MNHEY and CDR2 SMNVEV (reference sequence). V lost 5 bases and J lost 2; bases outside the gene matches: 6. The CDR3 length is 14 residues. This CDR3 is CASSNRQGAYEQYF. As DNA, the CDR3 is TGTGCCAGCAGTAACCGACAGGGCGCCTACGAGCAGTACTTC.

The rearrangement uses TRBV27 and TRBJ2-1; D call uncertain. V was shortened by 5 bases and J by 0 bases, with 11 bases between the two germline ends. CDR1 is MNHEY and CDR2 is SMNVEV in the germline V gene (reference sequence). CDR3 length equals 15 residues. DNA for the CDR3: TGTGCCAGCAGTCCACGGGTTACCTCCTACAATGAGCAGTTCTTC. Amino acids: CASSPRVTSYNEQFF.

The CDR3 is CASSLSEGVIQETQYF. The DNA of the CDR3 is TGTGCCAGCAGTTTATCGGAGGGGGTGATCCAAGAGACCCAGTACTTC. V and J are TRBV27 and TRBJ2-5, with D tentatively TRBD1 or TRBD2 (6 bases each). Germline loops: CDR1 MNHEY, CDR2 SMNVEV (reference sequence). V lost 0 bases, J lost 1 base, and 12 bases lay in between. There are 16 residues in the CDR3.

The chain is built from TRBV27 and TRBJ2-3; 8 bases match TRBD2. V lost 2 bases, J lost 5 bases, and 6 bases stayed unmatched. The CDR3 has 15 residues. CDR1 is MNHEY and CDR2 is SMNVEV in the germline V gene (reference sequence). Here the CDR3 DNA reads TGTGCCAGCAGTTTACCGGGGGGACTAGGAGATACGCAGTATTTT. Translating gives CASSLPGGLGDTQYF.

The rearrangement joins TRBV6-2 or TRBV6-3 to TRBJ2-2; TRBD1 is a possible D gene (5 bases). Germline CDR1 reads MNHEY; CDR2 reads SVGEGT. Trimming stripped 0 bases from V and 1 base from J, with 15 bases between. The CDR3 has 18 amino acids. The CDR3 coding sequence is TGTGCCAGCAGTTACTCGATTTCCAGGGCCCTGAACACCGGGGAGCTGTTTTTT. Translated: CASSYSISRALNTGELFF.

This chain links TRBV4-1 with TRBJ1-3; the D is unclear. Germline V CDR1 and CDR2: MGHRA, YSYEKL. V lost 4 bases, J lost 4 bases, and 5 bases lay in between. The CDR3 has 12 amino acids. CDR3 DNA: TGCGCCAGCAGCCCACAGGGAAACACCATATATTTT. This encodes CASSPQGNTIYF.

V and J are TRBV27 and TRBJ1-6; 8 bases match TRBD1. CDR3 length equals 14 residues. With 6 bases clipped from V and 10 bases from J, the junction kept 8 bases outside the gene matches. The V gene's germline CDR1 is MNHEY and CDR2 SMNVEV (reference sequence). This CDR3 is CASRPTGGESPLHF. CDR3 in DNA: TGTGCCAGCAGGCCCACAGGGGGAGAATCACCCCTCCACTTT.

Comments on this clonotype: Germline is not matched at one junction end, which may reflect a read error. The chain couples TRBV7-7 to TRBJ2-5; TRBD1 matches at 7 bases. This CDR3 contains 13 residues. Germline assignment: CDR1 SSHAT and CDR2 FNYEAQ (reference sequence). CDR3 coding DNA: TGTGCTAGCAGCGTTGACAGGGCCGAGACCCAGTACTTC. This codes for CASSVDRAETQYF.

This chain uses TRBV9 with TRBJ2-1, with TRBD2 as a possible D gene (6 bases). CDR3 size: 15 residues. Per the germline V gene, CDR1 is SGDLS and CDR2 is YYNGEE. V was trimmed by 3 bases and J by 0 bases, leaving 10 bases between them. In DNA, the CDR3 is TGTGCCAGCAGCGAAGCGGGTATCTCCTACAATGAGCAGTTCTTC. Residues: CASSEAGISYNEQFF.

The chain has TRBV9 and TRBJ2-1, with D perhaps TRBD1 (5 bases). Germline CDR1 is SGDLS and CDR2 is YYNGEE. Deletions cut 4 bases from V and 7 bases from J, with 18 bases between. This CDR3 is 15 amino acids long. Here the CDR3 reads CASSSPGRVENEQFF. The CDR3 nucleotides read TGTGCCAGCAGCTCGCCCGGCAGGGTCGAGAATGAGCAGTTCTTC.

CDR3 sequence reads: CASSAGSSYNEQFF. DNA for the CDR3: TGTGCCAGCAGTGCGGGGAGCTCCTACAATGAGCAGTTCTTC. The chain couples TRBV27 to TRBJ2-1; the D gene is possibly TRBD2 (6 bases). Looked up from germline, CDR1 is MNHEY and CDR2 is SMNVEV (reference sequence). Between the trimmed V and J ends, which lost 5 bases and 0 bases, there was a span of 8 bases. CDR3 length: 14 amino acids.

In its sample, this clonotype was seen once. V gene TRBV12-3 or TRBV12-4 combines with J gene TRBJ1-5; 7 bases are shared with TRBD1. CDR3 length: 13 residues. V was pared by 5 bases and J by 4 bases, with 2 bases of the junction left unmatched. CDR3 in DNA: TGTGCCAGCAGTACGACAGGGAATCAGCCCCAGCATTTT. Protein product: CASSTTGNQPQHF.

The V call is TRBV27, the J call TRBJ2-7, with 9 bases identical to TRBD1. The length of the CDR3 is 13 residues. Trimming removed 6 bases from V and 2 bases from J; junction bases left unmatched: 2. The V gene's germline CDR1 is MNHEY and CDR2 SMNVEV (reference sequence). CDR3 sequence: CASSRQGAYEQYV. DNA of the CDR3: TGTGCCAGCAGCCGACAGGGGGCCTACGAGCAGTACGTC.

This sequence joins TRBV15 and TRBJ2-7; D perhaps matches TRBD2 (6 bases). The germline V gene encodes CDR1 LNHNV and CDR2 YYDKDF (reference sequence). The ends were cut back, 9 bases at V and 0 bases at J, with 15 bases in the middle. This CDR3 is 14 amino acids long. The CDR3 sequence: CATGGGAGSYEQYV. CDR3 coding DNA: TGTGCCACGGGCGGAGGGGCCGGCTCCTACGAGCAGTACGTC.

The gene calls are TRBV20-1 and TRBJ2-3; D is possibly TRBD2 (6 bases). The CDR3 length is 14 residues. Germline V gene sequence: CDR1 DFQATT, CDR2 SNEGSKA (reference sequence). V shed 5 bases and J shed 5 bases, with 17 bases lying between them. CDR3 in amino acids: CSARGVGAGDTQYF. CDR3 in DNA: TGCAGTGCTCGCGGGGTAGGGGCGGGAGATACGCAGTATTTT.

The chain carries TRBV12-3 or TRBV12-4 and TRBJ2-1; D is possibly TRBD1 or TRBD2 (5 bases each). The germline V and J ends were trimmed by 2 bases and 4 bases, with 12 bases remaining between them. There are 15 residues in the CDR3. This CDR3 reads CASSLSRDGYNEQFF. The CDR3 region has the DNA TGTGCCAGCAGTTTATCCCGGGACGGGTACAATGAGCAGTTCTTC.

CDR3 sequence reads: CASSSDDRDRVTDTQYF. The CDR3 DNA follows: TGTGCCAGCAGTTCAGACGACCGGGACAGGGTTACAGATACGCAGTATTTT. This rearrangement joins TRBV5-6 to TRBJ2-3, with 9 bases that match TRBD1. CDR1 and CDR2 (germline): SGHDT, YYEEEE. CDR3 length: 17 amino acids. V was pared by 5 bases and J by 3 bases, with 13 bases of the junction left unmatched.

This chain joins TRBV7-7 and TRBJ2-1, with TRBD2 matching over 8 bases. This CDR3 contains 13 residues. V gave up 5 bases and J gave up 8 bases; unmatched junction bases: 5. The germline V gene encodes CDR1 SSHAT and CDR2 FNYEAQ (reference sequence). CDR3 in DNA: TGTGCCAGCAGCCCGGGGGGGCCGCATGAGCAGTTCTTC. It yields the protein CASSPGGPHEQFF.

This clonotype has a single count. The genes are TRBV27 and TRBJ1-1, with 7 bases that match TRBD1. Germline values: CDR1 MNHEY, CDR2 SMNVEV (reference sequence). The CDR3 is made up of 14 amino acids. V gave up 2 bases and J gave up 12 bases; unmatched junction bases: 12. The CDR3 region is CASSLPLTGLVTFF. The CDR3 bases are TGTGCCAGCAGTTTACCCCTGACAGGGTTGGTGACTTTCTTT.

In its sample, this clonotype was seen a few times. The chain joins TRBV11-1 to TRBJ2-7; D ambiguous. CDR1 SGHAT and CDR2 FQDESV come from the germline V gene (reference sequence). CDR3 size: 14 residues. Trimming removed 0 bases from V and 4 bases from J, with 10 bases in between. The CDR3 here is CASSLAGNRYEQYV. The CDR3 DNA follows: TGTGCCAGCAGCTTAGCCGGAAACCGATACGAGCAGTACGTC.

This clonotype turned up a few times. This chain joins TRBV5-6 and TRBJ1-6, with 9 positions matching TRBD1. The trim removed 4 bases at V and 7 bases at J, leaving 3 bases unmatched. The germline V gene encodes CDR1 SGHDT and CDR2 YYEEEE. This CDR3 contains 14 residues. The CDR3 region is CASSPGTGNSPLHF. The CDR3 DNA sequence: TGTGCCAGCAGCCCCGGGACAGGGAATTCACCCCTCCACTTT.

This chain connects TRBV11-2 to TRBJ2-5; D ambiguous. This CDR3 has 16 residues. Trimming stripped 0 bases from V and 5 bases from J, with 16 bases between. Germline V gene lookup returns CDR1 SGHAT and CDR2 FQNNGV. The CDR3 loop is CASSLDRARTPETQYF. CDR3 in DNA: TGTGCCAGCAGCTTAGATCGGGCCCGAACCCCCGAGACCCAGTACTTC.

The CDR3, as DNA: TGCGCCAGCAGCTTGCAAGGGATTGAAGCTTTCTTT. This encodes CASSLQGIEAFF. The chain employs TRBV5-1 and TRBJ1-1; D gene unclear. Germline CDR1 reads SGHRS; CDR2 reads YFSETQ. V lost 1 base and J lost 7, with 8 bases in between. The CDR3 is 12 amino acids.

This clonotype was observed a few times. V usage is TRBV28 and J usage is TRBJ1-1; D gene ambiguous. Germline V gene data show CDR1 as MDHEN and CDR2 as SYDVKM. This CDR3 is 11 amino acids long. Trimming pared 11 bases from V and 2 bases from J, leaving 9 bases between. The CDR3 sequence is CASGRNTEAFF. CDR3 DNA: TGTGCCTCAGGTAGAAACACTGAAGCTTTCTTT.

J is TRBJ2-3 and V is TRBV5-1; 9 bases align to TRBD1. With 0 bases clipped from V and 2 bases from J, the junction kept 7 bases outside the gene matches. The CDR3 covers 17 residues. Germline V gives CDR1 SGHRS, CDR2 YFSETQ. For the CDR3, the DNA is TGCGCCAGCAGCTTGGAGAACAGGGGGCCGGACACAGATACGCAGTATTTT. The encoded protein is CASSLENRGPDTDTQYF.

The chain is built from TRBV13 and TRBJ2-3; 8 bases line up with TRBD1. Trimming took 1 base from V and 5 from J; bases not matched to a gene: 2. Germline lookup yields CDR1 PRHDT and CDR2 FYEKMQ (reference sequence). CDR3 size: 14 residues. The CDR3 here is CASSLETGEDTQYF. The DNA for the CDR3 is TGTGCCAGCAGCTTAGAGACAGGGGAAGATACGCAGTATTTT. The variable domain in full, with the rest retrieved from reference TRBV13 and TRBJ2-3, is AAGVIQSPRHLIKEKRETATLKCYPIPRHDTVYWYQQGPGQDPQFLISFYEKMQSDKGSIPDRFSAQQFSDYHSELNMSSLELGDSALYFCASSLETGEDTQYFGPGTRLTVL.